The clone carrying this T cell receptor beta chain was counted ten times or more. Its antigen is still unknown. This specimen comes from a study of CD8 T cells in ankylosing spondylitis. Broader study findings: Peripheral blood held disease-linked clones only at relatively low frequency, and these were CD8+.

The CDR3 is made up of 13 amino acids. The germline V gene has CDR1 SGHDT and CDR2 YYEEEE. V lost 1 base and J lost 8, with 12 bases in between. TCRdb passed the 5' RACE reads through MiXCR, listing each CDR3 protein once. The table shows around 180,000 distinct CDR3 sequences, with 10% to 15% occurring only once. The sequence was obtained from a female donor with ankylosing spondylitis or in good health (not recorded which). Sequenced: blood, either unsorted or a sorted T cell fraction (not recorded which). The chain employs TRBV5-6 and TRBJ1-1; D is unresolved. The CDR3 nucleotides read TGTGCCAGCAGCTTGTCGGCCACCTGGGAAGCTTTCTTT. This translates into CASSLSATWEAFF.